This T cell receptor (beta chain) comes out of a study of monozygotic twins with inflammatory bowel disease. With regard to this clonotype: Its antigen is undetermined.

Donors gave approximately 2.5 ml of blood apiece. The CDR3 is 13 amino acids. CDR1 and CDR2 from the germline V gene are LNHDA and SQIVND (reference sequence). In preparing each TCR library, 3500 ng of total RNA was used. TCRdb reanalyzed the 5' RACE reads and collapses them to one entry per CDR3 protein, without DNA. The sample has about 210,000 distinct CDR3 sequences; the top ten hold approximately 1.6%. Findings and limits, study-wide: IBD patients exhibited fewer clonotypes shared with other individuals than healthy twins, particularly with disease activity.

This sequence joins TRBV19 and TRBJ1-1. This TCR came from a human donor with ulcerative colitis or Crohn's disease, or a healthy co-twin of an affected twin (not recorded which). What was sequenced was blood. CDR3 protein: CASSIGTGVEAFF. Full variable domain (missing parts from reference TRBV19 and TRBJ1-1): DGGITQSPKYLFRKEGQNVTLSCEQNLNHDAMYWYRQDPGQGLRLIYYSQIVNDFQKGDIAEGYSVSREKKESFPLTVTSAQKNPTAFYLCASSIGTGVEAFFGQGTRLTVV.